These T cell receptor beta chains were read from a single sample in a study of T cells in Graves' hyperthyroidism and ophthalmopathy. TCRdb re-derived calls from the multiplex PCR reads in MiXCR, one entry per CDR3 protein. The profile shows 490,000 or so distinct CDR3 sequences, 20% to 25% of them singletons. Sequencing was carried out using blood. The receptors were sampled from a woman between 65 and 79 years old with Graves' ophthalmopathy. Both conserved end residues are part of each CDR3. The order of the fields is clone size, J gene, V gene, D gene, CDR3 DNA, CDR3 protein. The D gene is left open where the match is weak. For some rows the clone size is stated as once, few or many, or as a class when expanded; others skip it.

many,TRBJ2-7,TRBV7-8,TRBD2,TGTGCCAGCAGCCCCAAATCCGGGACTAGCGGTTATCTTTACGAGCAGTACTTC,CASSPKSGTSGYLYEQYF
once,TRBJ2-3,TRBV19,TRBD2,TGTGCCAGTAGTGTGCTCACTAGCGGGGTTTCAGATACGCAGTATTTT,CASSVLTSGVSDTQYF
NA,TRBJ2-7,TRBV12-3/TRBV12-4,TRBD2,TGTGCCAGCAGCCCGGGGAGCGGACTAGCGGGTTACGAGCAGTACTTC,CASSPGSGLAGYEQYF
NA,TRBJ2-7,TRBV29-1,NA,TGCAGCGTTTTCGTGAGCTCCTACGAGCAGTACTTC,CSVFVSSYEQYF
few,TRBJ2-3,TRBV20-1,NA,TGCAGTGCTAGAGACAGCCTTCGCACAGATACGCAGTATTTT,CSARDSLRTDTQYF
few,TRBJ1-1,TRBV6-1,NA,TGTGCCAGCAAAGAGAACCCCGGGAGACACATGAACACTGAAGCTTTCTTT,CASKENPGRHMNTEAFF
few,TRBJ1-1,TRBV6-2/TRBV6-3,NA,TGTGCCAGCAGTCTAGAGGAACGGGGCCACGACAGGCCCGGCACTGAAGCTTTCTTT,CASSLEERGHDRPGTEAFF
NA,TRBJ1-6,TRBV7-9,NA,TGTGCCAGCAGCTTGGGGTCACTAAGGTTCTCCTATAATTCACCCCTCCACTTT,CASSLGSLRFSYNSPLHF
NA,TRBJ2-2,TRBV7-3,NA,TGTGCCAGCAGCCCCTCCGTGGGCGGTGAAACCGGGGAGCTGTTTTTT,CASSPSVGGETGELFF
few,TRBJ1-5,TRBV29-1,NA,TGCAGCGTTGCGGACAGCCTAGGTGGTCAGCCCCAGCATTTT,CSVADSLGGQPQHF
NA,TRBJ1-1,TRBV11-2,NA,TGCGCCAGCAGTATCTGGGGCCGGGCTGAAGCTTTCTTT,CASSIWGRAEAFF
NA,TRBJ1-5,TRBV19,NA,TGTGCCAGTAGTAAGGGAGTCGGGTTCCCTAGCAATCAGCCCCAGCATTTT,CASSKGVGFPSNQPQHF
few,TRBJ1-6,TRBV12-3/TRBV12-4,TRBD1,TGTGCCAGCACCTTGGACAGGGGGCGGACCGAATCACCCCTCCACTTT,CASTLDRGRTESPLHF
NA,TRBJ2-7,TRBV7-2,TRBD1,TGTGCCAGCAGCTTAGTGACAGGGGACCCCTACGAGCAGTACTTC,CASSLVTGDPYEQYF
few,TRBJ1-2,TRBV5-1,NA,TGCGCCAGCAGCGTGCAGGGCAAGGATGGCTACACCTTC,CASSVQGKDGYTF
NA,TRBJ1-3,TRBV7-2,NA,TGTGCCAGCAGCTTAAGCAGGGCGTCTGGAAACACCATATATTTT,CASSLSRASGNTIYF
few,TRBJ1-1,TRBV7-9,NA,TGTGCCAGCAGAGCATCAAACGGACAGATCACTGAAGCTTTCTTT,CASRASNGQITEAFF
NA,TRBJ2-2,TRBV28,NA,TGTGCCAGCAGTTTATCAGGGACACCTAACACCGGGGAGCTGTTTTTT,CASSLSGTPNTGELFF
few,TRBJ2-5,TRBV5-6,TRBD2,TGTGCCAGCAGCTTGGGACTAGCGGGAGATGAGTACTTC,CASSLGLAGDEYF
many,TRBJ2-4,TRBV6-1,NA,TGTGCCAGCAGTTCCAACCCAGGGATACTAGCCAAAAACATTCAGTACTTC,CASSSNPGILAKNIQYF
NA,TRBJ2-1,TRBV7-2,TRBD2,TGTGCCAGCACCTCATCCGCGGGAGGGCCGCGTCCTGGAACGAATGAGCAGTTCTTC,CASTSSAGGPRPGTNEQFF
few,TRBJ2-7,TRBV2,TRBD2,TGTGCCAGCAGTAGAGCGGGACGTGAGCAGTACTTC,CASSRAGREQYF
NA,TRBJ2-2,TRBV19,NA,TGTGCCAGTAGTATAGGGACAGTCACCGGGGAGCTGTTTTTT,CASSIGTVTGELFF
NA,TRBJ2-1,TRBV18,NA,TGTGCCAGCTCACCTCCACTCGGACAGACCAAGCAGTTCTTC,CASSPPLGQTKQFF
few,TRBJ2-7,TRBV6-1,TRBD1,TGTGCCAGCAGTGAAACGGGGACAGCTTCCTACGAGCAGTACTTC,CASSETGTASYEQYF
many,TRBJ1-2,TRBV28,NA,TGTGCCAGCAGCCCGGGGTCGAGGAGCGGAGGCTACACCTTC,CASSPGSRSGGYTF
few,TRBJ2-1,TRBV3-1,TRBD2,TGTGCCAGTAGCGGGAGCCAGGGGAATGAGCAGTTCTTC,CASSGSQGNEQFF
many,TRBJ2-1,TRBV5-1,TRBD2,TGCGCCAGCAGCGGTAGCGGGACGACCTACAATGAGCAGTTCTTC,CASSGSGTTYNEQFF
many,TRBJ2-2,TRBV12-3/TRBV12-4,NA,TGTGCCAGCAGTTTAGGAGGGATCACCGGGGAGCTGTTTTTT,CASSLGGITGELFF
NA,TRBJ2-5,TRBV6-1,TRBD1,TGTGCCAGCAGTCCCCTCGTATTAGGGACAGGGCGCGGGACCCAGTACTTC,CASSPLVLGTGRGTQYF
many,TRBJ2-2,TRBV7-3,TRBD2,TGTGCCAGCACCGTAGCGGGAGGTGGCACCGGGGAGCTGTTTTTT,CASTVAGGGTGELFF
few,TRBJ1-5,TRBV30,NA,TGTGCCTGGAGTAGCGAGGGGGGAGCCGATCAGCCCCAGCATTTT,CAWSSEGGADQPQHF
many,TRBJ1-6,TRBV7-8,NA,TGTGCCAGCAGCTTATTGGACAATTCACCCCTCCACTTT,CASSLLDNSPLHF
NA,TRBJ2-1,TRBV25-1,NA,TGTGCCAGCAGTGATGCAGGGAAAGCTAGCACCCGCTCCTACAATGAGCAGTTCTTC,CASSDAGKASTRSYNEQFF
few,TRBJ1-1,TRBV20-1,NA,TGCAGTGCTAGAGACCAGACGTGGGGTGGTGAAGCTTTCTTT,CSARDQTWGGEAFF
NA,TRBJ1-1,TRBV6-1,NA,TGTGCCAGCAGTGAAGTTGGGGGCGCGAACACTGAAGCTTTCTTT,CASSEVGGANTEAFF
many,TRBJ2-3,TRBV2,TRBD1,TGTGCCAGCAGTCCCGGGACAGGGAAAGATACGCAGTATTTT,CASSPGTGKDTQYF
many,TRBJ2-7,TRBV9,NA,TGTGCCAGCAGCGTAGTTGTCGGCTACGAGCAGTACTTC,CASSVVVGYEQYF
few,TRBJ2-5,TRBV6-5,NA,TGTGCCAGCAGTTACACGACGGTAGAGACCCAGTACTTC,CASSYTTVETQYF
many,TRBJ1-1,TRBV2,NA,TGTGCCAGCAGTGAAGCCCGGGGAACTGAAGCTTTCTTT,CASSEARGTEAFF
NA,TRBJ1-6,TRBV7-2,TRBD1,TGTGCCAGCAGCTTTCTACCAACAGGGGTTCATTCACCCCTCCACTTT,CASSFLPTGVHSPLHF
NA,TRBJ2-7,TRBV19,TRBD1,TGTGCCAGTAGTATGGGACAGAGTGCCTACGAGCAGTACTTC,CASSMGQSAYEQYF
many,TRBJ1-3,TRBV28,TRBD1,TGTGCCAGCAGTCCTCGGACAGGGGTCAACACCATATATTTT,CASSPRTGVNTIYF
NA,TRBJ2-4,TRBV5-4,NA,NA,CASSFGNGDIQYF
many,TRBJ2-7,TRBV3-1,NA,TGTGCCAGCAGCCAAGCGGCTGGGAACGAGCAGTACTTC,CASSQAAGNEQYF
many,TRBJ1-1,TRBV6-6,TRBD1,TGTGCCAGCAGTTACCTCCCCGGGACAGACATCAACACTGAAGCTTTCTTT,CASSYLPGTDINTEAFF
NA,TRBJ1-2,TRBV28,TRBD1,TGTGCCAGCAGGAACAGGGGTGACTATGGCTACACCTTC,CASRNRGDYGYTF
NA,TRBJ2-5,TRBV6-2/TRBV6-3,NA,TGTGCCAGCACCAAACCGCGAGGGGGTGGGAACCAAGAGACCCAGTACTTC,CASTKPRGGGNQETQYF
many,TRBJ2-1,TRBV11-3,TRBD2,TGTGCCAGCAGCTTAGGGACTAGCGGTATTTACAATGAGCAGTTCTTC,CASSLGTSGIYNEQFF
few,TRBJ1-3,TRBV6-1,NA,TGTGCCACCAGGGTTTTTGGAAACACCATATATTTT,CATRVFGNTIYF